A selection of T cell receptor beta chains follows, all from one sample in a study of blood T cell repertoires in COVID-19. Libraries were prepared by immunoSEQ multiplex PCR; TCRdb keeps only in-frame clonotypes and omits some of them. Altogether under 250,000 clones are present, just under 85% being singletons, with the ten largest covering under 4.5%. The sequenced sample was peripheral blood. The receptors come from a man aged 50 or older with acute or convalescent COVID-19. The CDR3 runs from the conserved cysteine through the conserved F or W. A D gene is named only where the DNA matches it firmly. A row's size may be missing; if present it is once, few, many or a size class.

CDR3: CASSSIPRVAESQYF
DNA: TGTGCCAGTAGTAGTATTCCTAGAGTTGCGGAATCGCAGTATTTT
J: TRBJ2-3
size: .
V: TRBV19
D: .

CDR3: CASSKVGDGLSSTDTQYF
DNA: TGTGCCAGCAGCAAAGTAGGAGACGGACTCTCTAGCACAGATACGCAGTATTTT
J: TRBJ2-3
size: .
V: TRBV21-1
D: .

CDR3: CASSPVLAGLYEQFF
DNA: TGTGCCAGCAGCCCCGTCCTAGCGGGTTTATATGAGCAGTTCTTC
J: TRBJ2-1
size: .
V: TRBV9
D: TRBD2

CDR3: CASSSTENQPQHF
DNA: TGTGCCAGCAGTTCGACAGAGAATCAGCCCCAGCATTTT
J: TRBJ1-5
size: .
V: TRBV12-3/TRBV12-4
D: .

CDR3: CASSTPWDREYTEAFF
DNA: TGTGCCAGCAGTACCCCTTGGGACAGGGAGTACACTGAAGCTTTCTTT
J: TRBJ1-1
size: .
V: TRBV28
D: TRBD1

CDR3: CATSGGQKNEKLFF
DNA: TGTGCCACCTCAGGAGGACAGAAGAATGAAAAACTGTTTTTT
J: TRBJ1-4
size: .
V: TRBV7-9
D: .

CDR3: CASSLDLAVPQHF
DNA: TGTGCCAGCAGCTTAGATCTGGCGGTGCCCCAGCATTTT
J: TRBJ1-5
size: once
V: TRBV11-2
D: .

CDR3: CASSSPGQLYEQYF
DNA: TGTGCCAGTAGTAGTCCGGGACAGCTATACGAGCAGTACTTC
J: TRBJ2-7
size: .
V: TRBV19
D: TRBD1

CDR3: CATSVDRANTGELFF
DNA: TGTGCCACCAGCGTCGACAGGGCGAACACCGGGGAGCTGTTTTTT
J: TRBJ2-2
size: .
V: TRBV24-1
D: TRBD1

CDR3: CASSDSEANTEAFF
DNA: TGCGCCAGCAGTGATAGCGAGGCGAACACTGAAGCTTTCTTT
J: TRBJ1-1
size: .
V: TRBV10-1
D: .

CDR3: CASSLARVAGELFF
DNA: TGTGCCAGCAGCTTAGCCAGGGTGGCCGGGGAGCTGTTTTTT
J: TRBJ2-2
size: .
V: TRBV7-2
D: .

CDR3: CASSVDGVGRTQYF
DNA: TGTGCCAGCAGCGTAGATGGCGTCGGGAGGACCCAGTACTTC
J: TRBJ2-5
size: .
V: TRBV9
D: .

CDR3: CASRPLRQGARYGYTF
DNA: TGTGCCAGCAGACCCCTTAGACAGGGGGCGCGGTATGGCTACACCTTC
J: TRBJ1-2
size: .
V: TRBV27
D: TRBD1

CDR3: CSSGQGTNYGYTF
DNA: TGCAGCAGCGGACAGGGAACTAACTATGGCTACACCTTC
J: TRBJ1-2
size: .
V: TRBV29-1
D: TRBD1

CDR3: CASSSDRYNEQYF
DNA: TGCGCCAGCAGTTCGGACAGATACAACGAGCAGTACTTC
J: TRBJ2-7
size: few
V: TRBV23-1
D: .

CDR3: CAIASRTSGVYEQYF
DNA: TGTGCCATCGCGTCGCGAACTAGCGGTGTCTACGAGCAGTACTTC
J: TRBJ2-7
size: .
V: TRBV6-1
D: TRBD2

CDR3: CASSLWYGNYEQYF
DNA: TGTGCCAGCAGCTTGTGGTACGGGAACTACGAGCAGTACTTC
J: TRBJ2-7
size: .
V: TRBV5-5
D: .

CDR3: CAWMSGRANTEAFF
DNA: TGTGCCTGGATGTCGGGCAGGGCGAACACTGAAGCTTTCTTT
J: TRBJ1-1
size: .
V: TRBV30
D: .

CDR3: CASSMEAGLAGSNEQFF
DNA: TGTGCCAGTAGTATGGAGGCGGGACTAGCGGGATCGAATGAGCAGTTCTTC
J: TRBJ2-1
size: .
V: TRBV19
D: TRBD2

CDR3: CASSLFIAGSTGELFF
DNA: TGTGCCAGCAGCTTGTTCATAGCGGGGTCAACCGGGGAGCTGTTTTTT
J: TRBJ2-2
size: .
V: TRBV5-6
D: TRBD2

CDR3: CASSWGRESYYNEQFF
DNA: TGTGCCAGCAGCTGGGGGCGGGAGAGTTACTACAATGAGCAGTTCTTC
J: TRBJ2-1
size: once
V: TRBV11-1
D: .

CDR3: CASSLSPWTAKTGYGYTF
DNA: TGTGCCAGCAGTTTATCGCCCTGGACAGCGAAGACCGGCTATGGCTACACCTTC
J: TRBJ1-2
size: .
V: TRBV27
D: .

CDR3: CASSLGPPLDLQGASGANVLTF
DNA: TGTGCCAGCAGCTTAGGACCGCCATTGGACCTACAGGGGGCTAGTGGGGCCAACGTCCTGACTTTC
J: TRBJ2-6
size: .
V: TRBV7-3
D: TRBD1

CDR3: CASTKTGTGSPLHF
DNA: TGTGCCAGCACCAAGACAGGGACTGGTTCACCCCTCCACTTT
J: TRBJ1-6
size: .
V: TRBV27
D: TRBD1

CDR3: CATAPGQGADTQYF
DNA: TGCGCCACCGCTCCGGGACAGGGGGCAGATACGCAGTATTTT
J: TRBJ2-3
size: .
V: TRBV5-1
D: TRBD1

CDR3: CASSDGIAGVGEQYF
DNA: TGCGCCAGCAGTGACGGGATAGCGGGAGTTGGCGAGCAGTACTTC
J: TRBJ2-7
size: .
V: TRBV10-1
D: TRBD2

CDR3: CATSRGAAGNTEAFF
DNA: TGTGCCACCAGCAGAGGGGCGGCGGGGAACACTGAAGCTTTCTTT
J: TRBJ1-1
size: .
V: TRBV15
D: .